This is a list of T cell receptor beta chains from one sample in a study of cytomegalovirus exposure and HLA in healthy donors. Repertoires were generated with immunoSEQ multiplex PCR, while TCRdb's copy carries only in-frame clones and drops some. The table has about 160,000 clones, about 85% seen once. Sequenced sample: PBMCs. The receptors stem from a man younger than 30 in good health and CMV-seropositive. The CDR3 runs from the conserved cysteine through the conserved F or W.

v_call	j_call	cdr3_aa
TRBV11-3	-	CASSYRGDSYEQYF
TRBV19	TRBJ1-1	CASSIDIDRGRGTEAFF
TRBV6-5	TRBJ2-1	CASSWWSRVLNEQFF
TRBV5-4	TRBJ1-2	CASSWGQGPPNYGYTF
TRBV11-2	TRBJ2-2	CASNLQGAHTGELFF
TRBV7-2	TRBJ1-2	CASSLWAEETSYGYTF
TRBV6-6	TRBJ1-4	CASTLNEKLFF
TRBV21-1	TRBJ2-7	CASSKGQTGGAPQYF
TRBV18	TRBJ1-1	CASSPYGGNTEAFF
TRBV5-3	TRBJ2-5	CARSRPYGGRETQYF
TRBV5-1	TRBJ1-1	CASTGQGAEAFF
TRBV19	TRBJ2-1	CASSKRGGAAEQFF
TRBV11-3	TRBJ1-3	CASSFTDSGNTIYF
TRBV11-2	TRBJ2-7	CASSPLAGRAYEQYF
TRBV19	TRBJ2-7	CASKGTGLYEQYF
TRBV30	TRBJ1-5	CAWSVSRTGNSNQPQHF
TRBV7-2	TRBJ2-7	CASSVAGGFSYEQYF
TRBV6-5	TRBJ2-3	CASSFGRLGTDTQYF
TRBV27	TRBJ1-2	CASGRAEGYTF
TRBV15	TRBJ2-5	CATSRGRGSGTQYF
TRBV13	TRBJ2-7	CASSSGQGAGEQYF
TRBV4-1	TRBJ2-3	CASSQDGRVEYF
TRBV7-8	TRBJ1-3	CASSLDRVSGNTIYF
TRBV7-2	TRBJ1-2	CASSFGGEGYTF
TRBV7-6	TRBJ2-1	CASSDRSQGSEQFF
TRBV2	TRBJ2-3	CATPRGDTQYF
TRBV5-1	TRBJ2-7	CASRAASSYEQYF
TRBV9	TRBJ1-2	CASSVLGDSFYGYTF
TRBV6-5	TRBJ2-4	CASSYGLAKNSQYF
TRBV7-3	TRBJ2-3	CASSLPRGTDTQYF
TRBV4-3	TRBJ1-1	CASSLNPQGRGTEAFF
TRBV5-5	TRBJ2-1	CASSHNRPQGVSYNEQFF
TRBV6-6	TRBJ2-5	CASSWGQGGTETQYF
TRBV7-6	TRBJ2-1	CASSLVLTQGVYNEQFF
TRBV18	TRBJ2-7	CASSPRTGTGVAEQYF
TRBV6-5	TRBJ2-1	CASSYGLAGGRNEQFF
TRBV27	TRBJ2-1	CASSLSGGKSYNEQFF
TRBV7-9	TRBJ2-5	CASSLISEETQYF
TRBV7-9	TRBJ2-1	CASSTRTSGNEQFF
TRBV9	TRBJ2-5	CASKKSGAYQETQYF
TRBV5-6	TRBJ1-1	CASSFSGTGVSGAFF
TRBV7-2	TRBJ1-3	CASSRTGDPGNTIYF
TRBV6-1	TRBJ1-1	CASSEYSADREQF
TRBV20-1	TRBJ2-1	CSASGLLEQFF
TRBV12-5	TRBJ1-1	CASGAQQSNTEAFF
TRBV9	TRBJ2-3	CASSALDRGTDTQYF
TRBV7-7	TRBJ2-7	CASSLGQGNEQYF
TRBV7-2	TRBJ1-5	CASSLIGQGRQPQHF
TRBV2	TRBJ1-4	CASSGRGYTTNEKLFF
TRBV6-5	TRBJ2-1	CASSYGDRVGNEQFF
TRBV7-2	TRBJ2-1	CASSPGGAGAGNEQFF
TRBV21-1	TRBJ1-5	CASRWAGVQQPQHF
TRBV6-1	TRBJ2-7	CASSEDRSYEQYF
TRBV5-8	TRBJ1-5	CASSIQGDFNQPQHF
TRBV15	TRBJ2-7	CATSREDLASGGVGEQYF
TRBV25-1	TRBJ2-5	CASSVAPGQGGETQYF
TRBV18	TRBJ2-4	CASSPPGTGGNIQYF
TRBV5-1	TRBJ1-1	CASSPVTGTVNTEAFF